The 5 T cell receptor beta chains below come from one sample, sequenced in a study of blood T cell repertoires in COVID-19. The data were produced by immunoSEQ multiplex PCR, yet TCRdb's version contains in-frame clones alone and is incomplete. The table lists fewer than 350,000 clones, about 88% of them singletons. Material for sequencing was PBMCs or T cells enriched from blood (not recorded which). The receptors stem from a woman between 40 and 50 years old who had recovered from COVID-19.

The chain uses TRBV7-9 and TRBJ2-5; 12 bases match TRBD2. The CDR3 covers 17 residues. V trimming: 0 bases; J trimming: 1 base; junction bases outside the gene matches: 3. CDR1 is SEHNR, CDR2 FQNEAQ, per germline (reference sequence). The CDR3 loop is CASSLAPGLAGQETQYF. The CDR3, as DNA: TGTGCCAGCAGCTTAGCCCCGGGACTAGCGGGCCAAGAGACCCAGTACTTC.

The chain recombines TRBV28 with TRBJ1-6; a weak D match, TRBD1 (5 bases). Germline V gene data show CDR1 as MDHEN and CDR2 as SYDVKM. Trimming removed 5 bases at V and 12 bases at J, with 11 bases between. The CDR3 consists of 12 residues. The CDR3 sequence: CASSPPGEPLHF. CDR3 nucleotides: TGTGCCAGCAGTCCCCCGGGGGAACCCCTCCACTTT.

The rearrangement uses TRBV5-1 and TRBJ1-1; TRBD1 matches 9 bases. This CDR3 has 14 residues. Trimming cost V 4 bases and J 4 bases; bases outside gene matches: 5. Germline CDR1 reads SGHRS; CDR2 reads YFSETQ. CDR3 coding DNA: TGCGCCAGCAGCGTAACGACAGGGGGCACTGAAGCTTTCTTT. Residues: CASSVTTGGTEAFF.

Here the CDR3 reads CASSPGQGNEKLFF. The CDR3 DNA is TGTGCCAGTAGTCCTGGACAGGGAAATGAAAAACTGTTTTTT. The V and J genes are TRBV19 and TRBJ1-4; the match to TRBD1 covers 8 bases. J lost 5 bases, V lost 5 bases, and 4 bases had no gene match. The CDR3 covers 14 residues. Germline assignment: CDR1 LNHDA and CDR2 SQIVND (reference sequence). The full variable domain, in which reference TRBV19 and TRBJ1-4 provide the parts outside the CDR3, is DGGITQSPKYLFRKEGQNVTLSCEQNLNHDAMYWYRQDPGQGLRLIYYSQIVNDFQKGDIAEGYSVSREKKESFPLTVTSAQKNPTAFYLCASSPGQGNEKLFFGSGTQLSVL.

J is TRBJ1-6 and V is TRBV7-9; 7 bases fit TRBD1. Germline trimming cut 5 bases from V and 7 bases from J; bases unmatched to any gene: 8. This CDR3 comprises 15 residues. Looked up from germline, CDR1 is SEHNR and CDR2 is FQNEAQ (reference sequence). CDR3: CASSLPTGRNSPLHF. CDR3 nucleotide sequence: TGTGCCAGCAGCCTTCCGACAGGGAGGAATTCACCCCTCCACTTT.